The 10 T cell receptor beta chains in this list originate from one sample, sequenced in a study of blood T cells in healthy people across ages. Sample-barcoded 5' priming and a J-beta primer mix drove a second PCR of roughly 7 to 11 cycles. TCRdb independently ran MiXCR on the 5' RACE reads; one entry per CDR3 protein. This table has hundreds of thousands of distinct CDR3 sequences, about 28% appearing once. Material for sequencing was blood. These receptors came from a woman of 80 years or more in good health.

The rearrangement joins TRBV6-5 to TRBJ2-5; 15 positions match TRBD2. The DNA end is a closer match to TRBJ2-7, so the J assignment may be wrong. Germline-derived CDR1 and CDR2 are MNHEY and SVGAGI. CDR3 length: 18 residues. The CDR3 region is CASSYSLGLAGGPDEQYF. DNA for the CDR3: TGTGCCAGCAGTTACTCGTTGGGACTAGCGGGAGGTCCAGACGAGCAGTACTTC.

This chain joins TRBV7-6 and TRBJ1-3, with D uncertain. V was clipped by 5 bases and J by 0 bases, with 11 bases between them. The CDR3 covers 15 residues. CDR1 is SGHVS, CDR2 FNYEAQ, per germline. CDR3 bases: TGTGCCAGCAGCGATACTACAATCTCTGGAAACACCATATATTTT. It encodes CASSDTTISGNTIYF. Using reference TRBV7-6 and TRBJ1-3 for the parts outside the CDR3, the full variable domain is GAGVSQSPRYKVTKRGQDVALRCDPISGHVSLYWYRQALGQGPEFLTYFNYEAQQDKSGLPNDRFSAERPEGSISTLTIQRTEQRDSAMYRCASSDTTISGNTIYFGEGSWLTVV.

V gene TRBV20-1 combines with J gene TRBJ2-3, with unresolved D. V shed 2 bases and J shed 10 bases, with 19 bases lying between them. Germline V gene lookup returns CDR1 DFQATT and CDR2 SNEGSKA (reference sequence). This CDR3 contains 14 residues. In DNA form, the CDR3 reads TGCAGTGCTAGACCTTCAGAGATCCTGTACTCGCAGTATTTT. It specifies CSARPSEILYSQYF.

The gene calls are TRBV19 and TRBJ2-2, with 9 bases lining up with TRBD1. With V trimmed by 3 bases and J by 3 bases, 8 bases remained unmatched. The CDR3 length is 17 residues. CDR1 and CDR2 (germline): LNHDA, SQIVND (reference sequence). The CDR3 bases are TGTGCCAGTAGTATTATCACAGGGGGCGTCGACACCGGGGAGCTGTTTTTT. This encodes CASSIITGGVDTGELFF.

This clonotype was recorded at least ten times. V usage is TRBV20-1 and J usage is TRBJ2-4; no clear D. CDR3 length: 15 residues. Trimming removed 6 bases from V and 0 bases from J, with 15 bases in between. Per germline, CDR1 DFQATT and CDR2 SNEGSKA (reference sequence). CDR3 coding DNA: TGCAGTGCGCTGCCAGGCATCCTAGCCAAAAACATTCAGTACTTC. Protein sequence: CSALPGILAKNIQYF.

This clonotype was detected only a few times. Given a much more abundant clone one base away, this may be a read error. This rearrangement joins TRBV5-1 to TRBJ2-1; no reliable D call. The J call may be incorrect, as the DNA end agrees better with TRBJ2-7. The CDR3 runs 15 residues. Germline CDR1 SGHRS, CDR2 YFSETQ. In nucleotides, the CDR3 is TGCGCCAGCAGAATACAGATGAACTCCTACAATGAGCAGTACTTC. Encoded protein: CASRIQMNSYNEQYF.

This clonotype was seen more than once but under ten times. This chain joins TRBV5-1 and TRBJ1-1; D is unclear. V was trimmed by 1 base and J by 1 base, leaving 8 bases between them. The CDR3 totals 14 residues. Germline assignment: CDR1 SGHRS and CDR2 YFSETQ. The CDR3 here is CASSLTTSNTEAFF. In DNA form, the CDR3 reads TGCGCCAGCAGCTTGACAACCTCGAACACTGAAGCTTTCTTT. Variable domain in full (rest from reference TRBV5-1 and TRBJ1-1): KAGVTQTPRYLIKTRGQQVTLSCSPISGHRSVSWYQQTPGQGLQFLFEYFSETQRNKGNFPGRFSGRQFSNSRSEMNVSTLELGDSALYLCASSLTTSNTEAFFGQGTRLTVV.

Notes on this clonotype: No conserved phenylalanine or tryptophan ends this CDR3, so it is likely a read error. CDR3: CASSPRGGISHEQYN. The DNA of the CDR3 is TGCGCCAGCAGCCCACGGGGGGGCATCAGTCACGAGCAGTACAAC. The rearrangement uses TRBV5-1 and TRBJ2-7; TRBD2 agrees at 8 bases. The V gene end was trimmed by 4 bases and the J gene end by 5 bases; junction bases not matched to a gene: 11. The CDR3 has 15 residues. Looked up from germline, CDR1 is SGHRS and CDR2 is YFSETQ.

This clonotype has a count of ten or more. The V and J genes are TRBV15 and TRBJ2-5, with D tentatively TRBD1 (6 bases). V lost 7 bases and J 1 base, leaving 13 bases between the germline ends. Germline CDR1 is LNHNV and CDR2 is YYDKDF (reference sequence). The CDR3 sequence is 14 residues long. CDR3 sequence: CATTTGLSQETQYF. CDR3 nucleotides: TGTGCCACCACGACAGGACTGAGCCAAGAGACCCAGTACTTC.

There are a few counts of this clonotype. This chain connects TRBV15 to TRBJ1-2; D is uncertain. The V gene lost 1 base and the J gene lost 8 bases, with 14 bases spanning the gap. Germline loops: CDR1 LNHNV, CDR2 YYDKDF (reference sequence). The CDR3 is made up of 14 amino acids. Written as DNA, the CDR3 is TGTGCCACCAGCAGAGTGACGGCTGAGGGAGGCTACACCTTC. Protein sequence: CATSRVTAEGGYTF.